This T cell receptor beta chain emerged from a study of blood T cell repertoires in COVID-19. Sequencing used immunoSEQ multiplex PCR; TCRdb keeps in-frame clones, though not all of them. The data show some 370,000 clones, roughly 90% seen once. The CDR3 length is 13 residues. Trimming stripped 0 bases from V and 7 bases from J, with 7 bases between. Germline V gene sequence: CDR1 LNHNV, CDR2 YYDKDF (reference sequence). The sequencing input was peripheral blood. The gene calls are TRBV15 and TRBJ2-1; no clear D gene. The sequence was obtained from a man aged 40-49 years with acute or convalescent COVID-19. CDR3 sequence: CATSRDGGNEQFF. Written as DNA, the CDR3 is TGTGCCACCAGCAGAGATGGCGGAAATGAGCAGTTCTTC.